The 27 T cell receptor beta chains reported below all come from one sample, sequenced in a study of vaccination and CD4 T cells after COVID-19. Their recognized antigens are unknown. Cultured CD4+ T-cell DNA underwent Oncomine TCR Beta short-read sequencing. The source of extracted genomic DNA was cultured CD4+ T cells. TCRdb analysed the PCR reads with MiXCR anew, one entry per CDR3 protein. The data show just under 10,000 distinct CDR3 sequences, with about 32% seen just once and less than 9% held by the top ten. The treatment is: approximately 11-day PBMC culture with coronavirus spike peptide pools or control peptides (ViraFEST assay). From the unexposed donor, CD4+ T cells were collected ahead of the COVID-19 pandemic (2011-2018). Sequenced input: CD4+ T cells from blood, cultured in vitro. The receptor set was obtained from a human donor in good health.

This chain uses TRBV6-5 with TRBJ2-4; D is uncertain. CDR1 is MNHEY and CDR2 is SVGAGI in the germline V gene. CDR3 length equals 13 residues. Trimming took off 4 bases at V and 2 bases at J, with 6 bases between the two ends. As DNA, the CDR3 is TGTGCCAGCAGTTTGAGACCCAAAAACATTCAGTACTTC. It codes for CASSLRPKNIQYF.

This clonotype showed up just a few times. CDR3 in amino acids: CATSDFRGTGELFF. For the CDR3, the DNA is TGTGCCACCAGTGATTTCAGGGGCACCGGGGAGCTGTTTTTT. The chain has TRBV24-1 and TRBJ2-2; possible D gene TRBD1, 6 bases. This CDR3 region has 14 residues. V was cut by 1 base and J by 4 bases, with 6 bases left in between. Germline V CDR1 and CDR2: KGHDR, SFDVKD.

This sequence joins TRBV5-1 and TRBJ2-3, with D hard to call. The CDR3 covers 12 residues. The V gene lost 1 base and the J gene lost 4 bases, with 4 bases spanning the gap. CDR1 is SGHRS, CDR2 YFSETQ, per germline. CDR3 nucleotide sequence: TGCGCCAGCAGCTTGAGCTCAGATACGCAGTATTTT. Protein: CASSLSSDTQYF. The complete variable domain, with remaining parts taken from reference TRBV5-1 and TRBJ2-3, reads KAGVTQTPRYLIKTRGQQVTLSCSPISGHRSVSWYQQTPGQGLQFLFEYFSETQRNKGNFPGRFSGRQFSNSRSEMNVSTLELGDSALYLCASSLSSDTQYFGPGTRLTVL.

The chain recombines TRBV14 with TRBJ2-7; weak D call: TRBD2 (5 bases). CDR1 and CDR2 (germline): SGHDN, FVKESK. V was trimmed by 1 base and J by 0 bases, leaving 13 bases between them. The CDR3 has 16 amino acids. CDR3 region: CASSQGRTPSSYEQYF. In DNA form, the CDR3 reads TGTGCCAGCAGCCAAGGGCGGACTCCGTCCTCCTACGAGCAGTACTTC.

V usage is TRBV9 and J usage is TRBJ2-5, with 10 bases fitting TRBD2. The CDR3 runs 16 residues. V trimming: 1 base; J trimming: 5 bases; junction bases outside the gene matches: 8. Germline-derived CDR1 and CDR2 are SGDLS and YYNGEE. The CDR3 DNA reads TGTGCCAGCAGCGTATCGCCTAGCGGGAGTTTTGAGACCCAGTACTTC. Translation: CASSVSPSGSFETQYF.

This CDR3 is CASSQEPPGQGGETQYF. The DNA of the CDR3 is TGCGCCAGCAGCCAAGAACCACCCGGACAGGGGGGAGAGACCCAGTACTTC. The chain recombines TRBV4-3 with TRBJ2-5, with 10 bases identical to TRBD1. J lost 4 bases, V lost 0 bases, and 8 bases had no gene match. From germline, CDR1 is LGHNA and CDR2 YSLEER. This CDR3 is built from 17 residues.

V is TRBV27 and J is TRBJ1-6, with TRBD1 matching over 8 bases. The CDR3 totals 17 residues. V shed 6 bases and J 4 bases; nucleotides not matched to a gene: 11. Germline V gene data show CDR1 as MNHEY and CDR2 as SMNVEV (reference sequence). The CDR3 protein is CASSPRAGGPYNSPLHF. CDR3 DNA sequence: TGTGCCAGCAGCCCCCGGGCAGGGGGCCCGTATAATTCACCCCTCCACTTT.

The genes are TRBV20-1 and TRBJ2-3; D is perhaps TRBD1 (5 bases). V was trimmed by 0 bases and J by 0 bases, leaving 10 bases between them. The germline CDR1 and CDR2 sequences are DFQATT and SNEGSKA (reference sequence). The CDR3 sequence is 15 residues long. This CDR3 reads CSARDNRRSTDTQYF. Here the CDR3 DNA reads TGCAGTGCTAGAGATAACAGGCGAAGCACAGATACGCAGTATTTT.

The V call is TRBV19, the J call TRBJ1-2, with a weak D call TRBD1 (5 bases). In germline, CDR1 is LNHDA, CDR2 SQIVND (reference sequence). The V and J ends lost 5 bases and 1 base respectively, with 11 bases between them. CDR3 size: 14 residues. The CDR3 region is CASSLRQFNYGYTF. The CDR3 coding sequence is TGTGCCAGTAGTCTGAGACAGTTTAACTATGGCTACACCTTC.

The chain is built from TRBV7-2 and TRBJ2-1; no definite D call. The CDR3 extends over 13 amino acids. Per the germline V gene, CDR1 is SGHTA and CDR2 is FQGNSA. The V gene lost 1 base and the J gene lost 6 bases, with 7 bases spanning the gap. Here the CDR3 reads CASSLVQINEQFF. In nucleotides, the CDR3 is TGTGCCAGCAGCTTAGTTCAGATCAATGAGCAGTTCTTC.

The chain has TRBV28 and TRBJ1-5, with 12 bases aligning to TRBD1. Trimming cost V 6 bases and J 4 bases; bases outside gene matches: 4. Per the germline V gene, CDR1 is MDHEN and CDR2 is SYDVKM. The CDR3 loop spans 15 amino acids. The CDR3 reads CASRGQGAGNQPQHF. The CDR3 DNA sequence: TGTGCCAGCAGGGGACAGGGGGCCGGGAATCAGCCCCAGCATTTT. The full variable domain, its missing parts supplied by reference TRBV28 and TRBJ1-5, is DVKVTQSSRYLVKRTGEKVFLECVQDMDHENMFWYRQDPGLGLRLIYFSYDVKMKEKGDIPEGYSVSREKKERFSLILESASTNQTSMYLCASRGQGAGNQPQHFGDGTRLSIL.

The chain links TRBV28 to TRBJ2-1; D remains ambiguous. The CDR3 contains 11 residues. The V gene lost 8 bases and the J gene lost 7 bases, with 9 bases spanning the gap. Germline values: CDR1 MDHEN, CDR2 SYDVKM. The CDR3 coding sequence is TGTGCCAGCGGGGTCAGGAATGAGCAGTTCTTC. Translating it yields CASGVRNEQFF.

The genes are TRBV19 and TRBJ2-3; 12 nucleotides line up with TRBD2. Per the germline V gene, CDR1 is LNHDA and CDR2 is SQIVND (reference sequence). The CDR3 consists of 16 residues. Unmatched junction bases numbered 2, after V lost 4 bases and J lost 0 bases. The CDR3 bases are TGTGCCAGTAGTAAGGGGACTAGCGGGAGCACAGATACGCAGTATTTT. It encodes CASSKGTSGSTDTQYF.

This clonotype was observed a handful of times. V usage is TRBV7-9 and J usage is TRBJ1-1, with no clear D. The germline gives CDR1 SEHNR, CDR2 FQNEAQ (reference sequence). V lost 0 bases, J lost 1 base, and 6 bases lay in between. The CDR3 is 14 residues long. Here the CDR3 reads CASSLAAANTEAFF. CDR3 DNA: TGTGCCAGCAGCTTAGCGGCGGCGAACACTGAAGCTTTCTTT.

This clonotype was counted between two and nine times. The chain joins TRBV20-1 to TRBJ1-1, with D tentatively TRBD1 (6 bases). The germline gives CDR1 DFQATT, CDR2 SNEGSKA (reference sequence). This CDR3 is built from 13 residues. The V and J ends lost 3 bases and 3 bases respectively, with 11 bases between them. CDR3 in DNA: TGCAGTGCTAGTGGGGGGGCCGACACTGAAGCTTTCTTT. It encodes CSASGGADTEAFF.

The chain has TRBV30 and TRBJ1-6, with D uncertain. Germline-derived CDR1 and CDR2 are GTSNPN and SVGIG (reference sequence). V lost 0 bases and J 2 bases, leaving 14 bases between the germline ends. This CDR3 region has 17 residues. CDR3 nucleotides: TGTGCCTGGAGTGTAGGGTCCCTTGGGGCCTATAATTCACCCCTCCACTTT. This sequence encodes CAWSVGSLGAYNSPLHF.

This clonotype was counted a single time. The chain is built from TRBV6-1 and TRBJ1-2; TRBD1 is a possible D gene (6 bases). Per the germline V gene, CDR1 is MNHNS and CDR2 is SASEGT. The CDR3 runs 14 residues. The V end lost 6 bases, the J end lost 1 base, and 12 bases lay between the germline ends. The CDR3 loop reads CASRVQGLNYGYTF. Here the CDR3 DNA reads TGTGCCAGCAGAGTACAGGGCCTTAACTATGGCTACACCTTC.

J is TRBJ1-1 and V is TRBV19, with TRBD1 as a possible D gene (6 bases). Germline loops: CDR1 LNHDA, CDR2 SQIVND (reference sequence). This CDR3 region has 14 residues. V was cut by 3 bases and J by 2 bases, with 10 bases left in between. CDR3 DNA: TGTGCCAGTAGTATTTCAGGGGCAAACACTGAAGCTTTCTTT. It codes for CASSISGANTEAFF.

The rearrangement uses TRBV2 and TRBJ2-6; D unresolved. The CDR3 length is 15 residues. V was clipped by 2 bases and J by 0 bases, with 5 bases between them. Germline V lookup: CDR1 SNHLY, CDR2 FYNNEI. CDR3 residues: CASSEQSSGANVLTF. Written as DNA, the CDR3 is TGTGCCAGCAGTGAACAGTCCTCTGGGGCCAACGTCCTGACTTTC.

The V call is TRBV20-1, the J call TRBJ2-7, with TRBD2 matching 7 bases. CDR1 and CDR2 (germline): DFQATT, SNEGSKA (reference sequence). Trimming at V came to 2 bases and at J to 4 bases, leaving 5 bases not matched to a gene. The CDR3 has 13 residues. The CDR3 DNA reads as TGCAGTGCTAGACGGGAGGCTCGTTACGAGCAGTACTTC. Its protein is CSARREARYEQYF.

The chain combines TRBV28 with TRBJ2-5, with TRBD1 matching over 7 bases. V trimming: 6 bases; J trimming: 7 bases; junction bases outside the gene matches: 5. The CDR3 consists of 12 residues. The germline V gene has CDR1 MDHEN and CDR2 SYDVKM. CDR3 residues: CASRPRQGTQYF. CDR3 sequence (DNA): TGTGCCAGCAGGCCGCGACAGGGGACCCAGTACTTC.

The V gene is TRBV7-6, the J gene TRBJ2-3; D is ambiguous. The CDR3 consists of 16 residues. From germline, CDR1 is SGHVS and CDR2 FNYEAQ. The V gene lost 6 bases and the J gene lost 1 base, with 17 bases spanning the gap. The DNA for the CDR3 is TGTGCCAGCAGTTCCGTTAGCCGGAGCCGCACAGATACGCAGTATTTT. It specifies CASSSVSRSRTDTQYF.

The chain employs TRBV6-2 or TRBV6-3 and TRBJ2-1; D remains ambiguous. The germline V and J ends were trimmed by 2 bases and 8 bases, with 13 bases remaining between them. Germline CDR1 and CDR2: MNHEY and SVGEGT. This CDR3 is built from 14 residues. The CDR3 DNA reads TGTGCCAGCAGTTACGATGGGGTTAGGGATGAGCAGTTCTTC. Residues: CASSYDGVRDEQFF.

This clonotype counts as medium-sized. The genes are TRBV15 and TRBJ1-1; D gene unclear. CDR3 size: 14 residues. V was cut by 3 bases and J by 5 bases, with 13 bases left in between. CDR1 and CDR2 (germline): LNHNV, YYDKDF (reference sequence). Written as DNA, the CDR3 is TGTGCCACCAGCAGCCGACACAGTAGGACTGAAGCTTTCTTT. This encodes CATSSRHSRTEAFF.

There are a few counts of this clonotype. This sequence joins TRBV11-3 and TRBJ2-1; tentative D call: TRBD1 (6 bases). The V gene lost 4 bases and the J gene lost 9 bases, with 19 bases spanning the gap. The CDR3 length is 15 residues. Germline V gene lookup returns CDR1 SGHNT and CDR2 YENEEA. CDR3 sequence (DNA): TGTGCCAGCAGCTCAAAGGGGGTGGCAGCCGGTGAGCAGTTCTTC. It yields the protein CASSSKGVAAGEQFF.

The J gene is TRBJ2-6, the V gene TRBV6-1; no clear D gene. V was shortened by 6 bases and J by 5 bases, with 5 bases between the two germline ends. This CDR3 region has 12 residues. The germline V gene encodes CDR1 MNHNS and CDR2 SASEGT. The chain's CDR3 is CASSPRANVLTF. CDR3 in DNA: TGTGCCAGCAGCCCCCGGGCCAACGTCCTGACTTTC.

This rearrangement joins TRBV28 to TRBJ2-3, with D maybe TRBD2 (5 bases). The CDR3 is made up of 13 amino acids. Germline V gene sequence: CDR1 MDHEN, CDR2 SYDVKM. Trimming stripped 6 bases from V and 2 bases from J, with 9 bases between. CDR3 loop: CASRSGNTDTQYF. The DNA for the CDR3 is TGTGCCAGCAGAAGCGGTAACACAGATACGCAGTATTTT.